This T cell receptor (beta chain) was recorded in a study of OX40 agonist ivuxolimab in advanced cancers. Assay used: immunoSEQ multiplex PCR; TCRdb lists only in-frame clones, some missing. The sample has 85,000 to 130,000 clones, roughly nine tenths seen once; the top ten hold approximately 0.3%. V lost 6 bases, J lost 6 bases, and 8 bases stayed unmatched. The CDR3 covers 14 residues. Germline-derived CDR1 and CDR2 are MNHNY and SVGAGI (reference sequence). The chain links TRBV6-6 to TRBJ2-3, with 8 bases matching TRBD1. The input for sequencing was CD4+ or CD8+ T cells sorted from blood, taken in a trial of the OX40 agonist ivuxolimab. This TCR was sampled from an adult with an advanced solid tumor such as melanoma, head and neck, liver or kidney cancer. CDR3 coding DNA: TGTGCCAGCAGCTATGGGACAGGAAGGGATACGCAGTATTTT. Amino acid sequence: CASSYGTGRDTQYF.